Following are 6 T cell receptor beta chains from one sample sequenced in a study of neurological immune-mediated disorders. MiXCR was run by TCRdb on the 5' RACE reads, yielding one entry per CDR3 protein. Of about 53,000 distinct CDR3 sequences listed, roughly 3.3% are singletons. Sequencing was done on a sample of PBMCs. These receptors were obtained from a woman aged 25 to 45 with multiple sclerosis.

This clonotype was seen just once. This rearrangement joins TRBV5-1 to TRBJ2-5; TRBD1 or TRBD2 may be the D gene (5 bases each). The V end lost 1 base, the J end lost 0 bases, and 10 bases lay between the germline ends. The CDR3 totals 15 residues. The germline gives CDR1 SGHRS, CDR2 YFSETQ. The CDR3 sequence: CASSLRDGNQETQYF. The CDR3 nucleotides are TGCGCCAGCAGCTTGAGGGACGGCAACCAAGAGACCCAGTACTTC. Based on the CDR3 plus reference TRBV5-1 and TRBJ2-5, the full variable domain is KAGVTQTPRYLIKTRGQQVTLSCSPISGHRSVSWYQQTPGQGLQFLFEYFSETQRNKGNFPGRFSGRQFSNSRSEMNVSTLELGDSALYLCASSLRDGNQETQYFGPGTRLLVL.

This clonotype was found many times. The chain recombines TRBV10-3 with TRBJ2-3, with TRBD1 matching over 10 bases. Germline-derived CDR1 and CDR2 are ENHRY and SYGVKD. J gave up 0 bases and V 3 bases, and 15 bases lay outside the gene matches. There are 20 residues in the CDR3. This CDR3 is CAISDMTGGLSLWSTDTQYF. The CDR3 bases are TGTGCCATCAGTGATATGACAGGGGGCCTCTCGCTCTGGAGCACAGATACGCAGTATTTT.

This clonotype was seen ten or more times. The chain recombines TRBV28 with TRBJ1-6; TRBD1 might be the D (5 bases). Trimming took 5 bases from V and 0 from J, leaving 23 bases between them. Germline V gives CDR1 MDHEN, CDR2 SYDVKM. The CDR3 extends over 20 amino acids. The CDR3 region is CASSILVTVEGSSYNSPLHF. CDR3 DNA: TGTGCCAGCAGTATTCTAGTTACAGTTGAGGGGAGCTCCTATAATTCACCCCTCCACTTT.

This clonotype was observed many times. This chain joins TRBV12-3 or TRBV12-4 and TRBJ2-4, with TRBD1 matching over 8 bases. This CDR3 is built from 13 residues. V was pared by 6 bases and J by 12 bases, with 10 bases of the junction left unmatched. CDR3 residues: CASSLTGTGDQYF. For the CDR3, the DNA is TGTGCCAGCAGCCTAACCGGGACAGGAGATCAGTACTTC.

This clonotype was found many times. The chain has TRBV20-1 and TRBJ2-5, with D unresolved. Trimming removed 5 bases from V and 3 bases from J, with 13 bases in between. Germline V gene lookup returns CDR1 DFQATT and CDR2 SNEGSKA (reference sequence). The CDR3 has 13 residues. The CDR3 nucleotides read TGCAGTGCTGCGCTTACCCACGAAGAGACCCAGTACTTC. Protein sequence: CSAALTHEETQYF.

To note about this clonotype: It may be a read error: a sequence one base away is much more abundant. The gene calls are TRBV12-3 or TRBV12-4 and TRBJ2-3; D gene ambiguous. V shed 6 bases and J shed 5 bases, with 18 bases lying between them. This CDR3 contains 15 residues. CDR3 in amino acids: CASRKLTERQDTQYF. Written as DNA, the CDR3 is TGTGCCAGCAGGAAACTAACAGAAAGGCAAGATACGCAGTATTTT.